This T cell receptor beta chain was captured in a study of blood T cell repertoires in COVID-19. Study background: Samples of COVID-19 (acute and convalescent) were obtained from the United States, Italy and Spain. PBMCs, B-cell-depleted T cells, or T cells provided the cDNA or gDNA that made up the material.

The CDR3 sequence is 16 residues long. The V gene lost 7 bases and the J gene lost 5 bases, with 23 bases spanning the gap. CDR1 is MDHEN and CDR2 is SYDVKM in the germline V gene. Original processing notes: Reference gene primer amplification in the assay estimated nucleated cell counts. The repertoire was sequenced with immunoSEQ multiplex PCR; TCRdb's copy has only in-frame clones and lacks some. That table furnishes V, J and clone size, whereas the DNA furnished D and trimming. The sample consists of 100,000 or so clones, about 91% of them appearing once. This clonotype was sampled from a human donor in a cohort sampled during active COVID-19. The chain joins TRBV28 to TRBJ1-1; tentative D call: TRBD1 (6 bases). The source material was peripheral blood. The CDR3 reads CASILPGGAGTTEAFF. Written as DNA, the CDR3 is TGTGCCAGCATCCTACCCGGGGGGGCCGGGACTACTGAAGCTTTCTTT.